Included here is one TCR beta chain sequence, with context. Its antigen is undetermined. This specimen belongs to a study of T-cell reconstitution after alpha-beta-depleted transplantation in children. Study findings and constraints: The high TCRbeta diversity at day 60 in some patients came from surviving recipient T cells and thymic progenitors.

Using unique molecular identifiers, the investigators prepared the TCRbeta library. TCRdb itself ran the PCR reads through MiXCR, one entry per CDR3 protein. This sample has about 110,000 distinct CDR3 sequences, with 5% to 7% found just once. The CDR3 is 17 amino acids. The V end was cut by 4 bases, the J end by 1 base, with 19 bases between. Germline V gene data show CDR1 as SNHLY and CDR2 as FYNNEI. The material was PBMCs, mostly from graft donor cells, obtained 360 days after TCRalphabeta/CD19-depleted stem cell transplant. The clonotype originates from a male patient aged 2-9 years who had a stem cell transplant for acute lymphoblastic leukemia, so the T cells may come from the graft donor. The gene calls are TRBV2 and TRBJ2-5; D might be TRBD2 (7 bases). The CDR3 DNA follows: TGTGCCAGCAGTGTGGGACAAAGGTGGGGGGGCCAAGAGACCCAGTACTTC. Translated: CASSVGQRWGGQETQYF.